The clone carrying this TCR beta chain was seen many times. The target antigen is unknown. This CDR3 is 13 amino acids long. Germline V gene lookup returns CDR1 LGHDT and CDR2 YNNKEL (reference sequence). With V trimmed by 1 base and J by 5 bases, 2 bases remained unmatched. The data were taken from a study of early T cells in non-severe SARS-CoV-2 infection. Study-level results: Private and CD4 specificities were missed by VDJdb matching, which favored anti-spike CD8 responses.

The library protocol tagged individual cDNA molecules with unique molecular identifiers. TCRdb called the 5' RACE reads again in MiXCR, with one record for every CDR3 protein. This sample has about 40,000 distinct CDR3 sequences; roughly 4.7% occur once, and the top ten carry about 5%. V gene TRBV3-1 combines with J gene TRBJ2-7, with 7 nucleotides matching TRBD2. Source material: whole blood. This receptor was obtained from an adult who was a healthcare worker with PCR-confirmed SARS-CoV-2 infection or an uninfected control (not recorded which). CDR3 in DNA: TGTGCCAGCAGCCAAGCGGCGGGGGACGAGCAGTACTTC. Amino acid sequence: CASSQAAGDEQYF.